Detailed here is one T cell receptor (beta chain). This clonotype was counted at least ten times. Its antigen specificity is not known. No quality values exist for individual bases; no much larger clone is one base distant. Library generation was performed with 5' RACE. These reads were obtained on an Illumina HiSeq 2500. A second PCR of about 7 to 12 cycles was performed with a sample-barcoded 5' primer and a J-beta primer mix. Each TCR beta cDNA molecule received a unique molecular identifier from a template-switch 5' adaptor carrying 12 random nucleotides. Each sample yielded at least 3 million CDR3-containing paired-end reads. First-strand cDNA was synthesized from all RNA with the Mint cDNA synthesis kit, primed by a TRBC-specific oligonucleotide. Following uracil-DNA glycosylase treatment, all cDNA underwent a first 18-cycle PCR with the universal primers M1SS and BC2_uni_R. From the authors' description of their analysis: Each sample was normalized by randomly selecting 1 million high-quality reads, each carrying a distinct molecular identifier. Instead of being binned into consensus sequences, reads with shared molecular identifiers were discarded. MiTCR, with a Q25 quality threshold and the strictest error-elimination algorithm, was used for CDR3 identification, clonotype clustering and error correction. A nonparametric unseen species model with Euler transformation was used to estimate lower-bound total TCR beta diversity. Starting from the raw public reads, TCRdb applied fastp trimming at Q25, assembled clones with MiXCR and retained in-frame beta chains. When rows share a CDR3 protein, they turn into one entry using the most common DNA and genes. The V and J calls shown here were made by TCRdb, not taken from the authors' results. The table for this sample lists 1 million or so distinct CDR3 sequences; 45% of them were counted only once. The ten largest clones take up approximately 19% of the sample.

The donors were 40 or so Caucasian individuals from Russia, aged about 6 to 100 years, who were systemically healthy. Ten milliliters of peripheral blood were drawn from each donor into EDTA-treated Vacutainer tubes. Ficoll-Paque density-gradient centrifugation was used to isolate PBMCs, with at least 6.5 million per sample. Total RNA, at least 6 micrograms per sample, was extracted from PBMCs with Trizol reagent. For every donor, an aliquot of PBMCs went through flow cytometry to measure the percentages of naive CD45RAhigh/CD27high T cells. This sample is drawn from a study of blood T cells in healthy people across ages (dated by TCRdb to between 2014 and 2017). The study in broad terms: In model experiments, template switching captured roughly one uniquely barcoded TCR beta cDNA molecule for every two T cells. To track age-related changes in TCR beta repertoire diversity, the study relied on deep sequencing normalized with unique cDNA molecular identifiers. To avoid experimental bias, donors of different ages were distributed randomly across sequencing lanes. Four age groups were formed from the donors: young (average roughly 16 years), middle-aged (approximately 39), aged (around 62) and long-lived (approximately 78). Two additional independent replicas of 1 million unique cDNA reads from the same blood draw were analyzed for two donors (one aged 18 to 29 and one aged 80 or older). General findings and caveats noted by the study authors: Since profiling was done on bulk unsorted PBMCs, naive and antigen-experienced compartments could not be conclusively compared. Estimates of total diversity based on one million sequenced T cells were regarded as lower bounds and as underestimates. The percentage of naive T cells measured by flow cytometry correlated strongly with observed TCR beta diversity. As age increased, observed TCR beta diversity per million T cells dropped in a roughly linear way, and a significant reduction was already evident by age about 40. The long-lived group showed more naive CD4+ T cells, fewer expanded clones and increased TCR diversity than the aged group, suggesting age selection. Because the CMV infection status of the donors was unknown, age-related changes in expanded clonotypes may potentially have been confounded.

Input material: blood. The sequence came from an older woman in good health.

The sequenced DNA is TGCGCCAGCAGCTTGGGGGTAGGGGAGAGCTCCTACAATGAGCAGTTCTTC. Its translation is CASSLGVGESSYNEQFF. This receptor chain uses TRBV5-1 and TRBJ2-1, with the D assignment possibly TRBD1 or TRBD2, given 5 matching bases for each. CDR1 and CDR2 were assigned from the germline V gene as SGHRS and YFSETQ. Including the terminal cysteine and phenylalanine, the CDR3 comprises 17 residues. The read is trimmed to its CDR3 DNA, 51 bases read in frame from base 1. V was cut back by 0 bases and J by 0 bases, leaving a gap of 13 bases between them. Reference TRBV5-1 and TRBJ2-1 genes cover what lies past the CDR3, so the full variable domain is KAGVTQTPRYLIKTRGQQVTLSCSPISGHRSVSWYQQTPGQGLQFLFEYFSETQRNKGNFPGRFSGRQFSNSRSEMNVSTLELGDSALYLCASSLGVGESSYNEQFFGPGTRLTVL.